The clone carrying this T cell receptor (beta chain) occurred many times. This specimen comes from a study of T-cell reconstitution after alpha-beta-depleted transplantation in children. CDR1 SQVTM and CDR2 ANQGSEA come from the germline V gene. Germline trimming cut 0 bases from V and 6 bases from J; bases unmatched to any gene: 2. The length of the CDR3 is 14 residues. Unique molecular identifiers were incorporated into the prepared TCRbeta library. Using its own MiXCR run on the PCR reads, TCRdb lists one record per CDR3 protein. The profile shows more than 550,000 distinct CDR3 sequences, about 10% of them singletons.

The TCR originated in a human donor who donated a stem cell graft to a child with acute myeloid leukemia. The chain uses TRBV29-1 and TRBJ2-7; 13 bases map to TRBD2. The source was PBMCs from the stem cell graft donor, collected from the stem cell graft. CDR3 nucleotide sequence: TGCAGCGTTGAAGAACTAGCGGGAGGGGGCGAGCAGTACTTC. Protein sequence: CSVEELAGGGEQYF.